The clone carrying this TCR beta chain came up a few times. Its antigen remains unidentified. This entry comes from a study of blood T cells in healthy people across ages. The study, taken as a whole, reports: Underestimates were what the diversity estimates from one million T cells were considered to be.

The CDR3 runs 17 residues. With 5 bases clipped from V and 5 bases from J, the junction kept 11 bases outside the gene matches. Together with a sample-barcoded 5' primer, a J-beta primer mix was included in a second PCR lasting roughly 6 to 12 cycles. TCRdb re-called the 5' RACE reads with MiXCR, one entry per CDR3 protein. Among hundreds of thousands of distinct CDR3 sequences, roughly 34% were seen once, and the ten largest hold 13%. The receptor was derived from a man between 18 and 35 years old in good health. The chain joins TRBV12-3 or TRBV12-4 to TRBJ1-6, with TRBD1 matching over 8 bases. Sequencing was carried out using blood. CDR3 amino acids: CASSPKGSTGDNSPLHF. The CDR3 coding sequence is TGTGCCAGCAGTCCAAAAGGATCGACAGGGGATAATTCACCCCTCCACTTT.